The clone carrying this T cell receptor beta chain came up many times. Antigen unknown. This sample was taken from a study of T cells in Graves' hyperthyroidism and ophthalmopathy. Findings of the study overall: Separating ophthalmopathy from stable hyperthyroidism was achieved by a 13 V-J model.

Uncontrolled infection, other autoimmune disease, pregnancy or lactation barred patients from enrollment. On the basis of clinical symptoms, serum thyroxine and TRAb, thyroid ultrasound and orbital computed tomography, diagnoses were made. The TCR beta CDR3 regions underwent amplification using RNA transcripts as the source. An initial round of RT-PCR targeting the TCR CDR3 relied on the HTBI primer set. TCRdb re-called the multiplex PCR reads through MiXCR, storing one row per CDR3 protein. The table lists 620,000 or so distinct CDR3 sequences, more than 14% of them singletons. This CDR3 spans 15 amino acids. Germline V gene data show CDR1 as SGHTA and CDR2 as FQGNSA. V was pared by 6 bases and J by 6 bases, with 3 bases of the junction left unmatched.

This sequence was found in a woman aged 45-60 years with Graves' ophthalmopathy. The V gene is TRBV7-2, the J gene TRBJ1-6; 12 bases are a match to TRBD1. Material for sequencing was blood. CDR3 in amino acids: CASRGTGGGNSPLHF. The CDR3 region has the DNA TGTGCCAGCAGAGGGACAGGGGGCGGTAATTCACCCCTCCACTTT.